The 12 T cell receptor beta chains in this list originate from one sample, sequenced in a study of T cell responses to AZD1222 COVID-19 vaccine. The assay was immunoSEQ multiplex PCR, and TCRdb's table has in-frame clones only and misses some. The profile shows roughly 120,000 clones, over 90% of them singletons. The sequences come from peripheral blood, collected on day 0 of AZD1222 vaccination. These receptors originate from an adult in good health.

This chain connects TRBV6-5 to TRBJ1-2; tentatively, D is TRBD1 (5 bases). The germline CDR1 and CDR2 sequences are MNHEY and SVGAGI. The CDR3 sequence is 15 residues long. V was pared by 6 bases and J by 5 bases, with 19 bases between. In DNA, the CDR3 is TGTGCCAGCAGAGTCGCAATGGGGCAGGTTTATGGCTACACCTTC. It translates to CASRVAMGQVYGYTF.

In DNA form, the CDR3 reads TGTGCCACCACGGCAGCGGGAGCTGCGGATGAGCAGTTCTTC. Translated: CATTAAGAADEQFF. V usage is TRBV19 and J usage is TRBJ2-1; TRBD2 agrees at 8 bases. The V gene's germline CDR1 is LNHDA and CDR2 SQIVND (reference sequence). The CDR3 totals 14 residues. Unmatched junction bases numbered 13, after V lost 10 bases and J lost 8 bases. The full variable domain, completed using reference TRBV19 and TRBJ2-1, is DGGITQSPKYLFRKEGQNVTLSCEQNLNHDAMYWYRQDPGQGLRLIYYSQIVNDFQKGDIAEGYSVSREKKESFPLTVTSAQKNPTAFYLCATTAAGAADEQFFGPGTRLTVL.

V usage is TRBV18 and J usage is TRBJ2-5; 8 nucleotides agree with TRBD1. Germline trimming cut 1 base from V and 2 bases from J; bases unmatched to any gene: 9. Germline CDR1 is KGHSH and CDR2 is LQKENI. This CDR3 is built from 17 residues. The CDR3 here is CASSPLRDRLEQETQYF. CDR3 nucleotides: TGTGCCAGCTCACCACTTAGGGACAGGTTGGAACAAGAGACCCAGTACTTC.

This chain joins TRBV18 and TRBJ1-1; 7 nucleotides align to TRBD1. CDR3 length: 14 residues. V shed 8 bases and J 0 bases; nucleotides not matched to a gene: 6. Per germline, CDR1 KGHSH and CDR2 LQKENI. The CDR3 spells CASVSGTVNTEAFF. CDR3 nucleotide sequence: TGTGCCAGCGTATCCGGGACAGTGAACACTGAAGCTTTCTTT.

The gene calls are TRBV4-1 and TRBJ1-6; D remains ambiguous. Germline-derived CDR1 and CDR2 are MGHRA and YSYEKL. This CDR3 spans 14 amino acids. The ends were cut back, 0 bases at V and 10 bases at J, with 10 bases in the middle. The CDR3 DNA follows: TGCGCCAGCAGCCAAGATGGCAGTAACTCACCCCTCCACTTT. Translation gives CASSQDGSNSPLHF.

The chain couples TRBV3-1 (or the pseudogene TRBV3-2) to TRBJ2-7; no reliable D call. The germline V and J ends were trimmed by 2 bases and 2 bases, with 4 bases remaining between them. Germline lookup yields CDR1 LGHDT and CDR2 YNNKEL (reference sequence). The length of the CDR3 is 12 residues. Here the CDR3 reads CASSQTTYEQYF. In DNA form, the CDR3 reads TGTGCCAGCAGCCAAACTACCTACGAGCAGTACTTC.

The chain uses TRBV6-5 and TRBJ1-2, with D tentatively TRBD1 (6 bases). The CDR3 is made up of 12 amino acids. Germline CDR1 reads MNHEY; CDR2 reads SVGAGI. Trimming removed 0 bases from V and 12 bases from J, with 11 bases in between. The CDR3 DNA follows: TGTGCCAGCAGTTACTCACAACAGGGTAACACCTTC. Translated: CASSYSQQGNTF.

The V and J genes are TRBV9 and TRBJ1-3, with 7 bases matching TRBD1. The CDR3 length is 16 residues. CDR1 is SGDLS, CDR2 YYNGEE, per germline. The trim removed 3 bases at V and 0 bases at J, leaving 6 bases unmatched. CDR3 loop: CASSGLPGGSGNTIYF. The CDR3 nucleotides read TGTGCCAGCAGCGGTTTACCAGGGGGCTCTGGAAACACCATATATTTT.

Only a few counts were recorded for this clone. The chain has TRBV27 and TRBJ1-3; D unclear. V lost 4 bases and J 4 bases, leaving 14 bases between the germline ends. The CDR3 runs 15 residues. CDR1 is MNHEY, CDR2 SMNVEV, per germline (reference sequence). For the CDR3, the DNA is TGTGCCAGCAGTTCTTTGCCCGGTAGCGGAAACACCATATATTTT. It encodes CASSSLPGSGNTIYF.

This sequence joins TRBV3-1 (or the pseudogene TRBV3-2) and TRBJ2-7; 10 bases are shared with TRBD2. Per the germline V gene, CDR1 is LGHDT and CDR2 is YNNKEL (reference sequence). The CDR3 length is 15 residues. The trim removed 2 bases at V and 6 bases at J, leaving 7 bases unmatched. The chain's CDR3 is CASSQRPAGGSEQYF. The CDR3 DNA reads TGTGCCAGCAGCCAAAGACCAGCGGGAGGGTCCGAGCAGTACTTC.

Notes on this clone: The DNA is omitted, as the CDR3 cannot be located on it reliably, and the CDR3 follows TCRdb's listing. The V call is TRBV21-1, the J call TRBJ2-5; the table assigns TRBD2, which was not confirmed against the DNA. TRBV21-1 is classified as a pseudogene. The CDR3 is 20 residues long, counting both termini. The CDR3 here is CASSNDSQSAKCISAETQYF.

The V and J genes are TRBV30 and TRBJ1-6; no clear D. The V gene lost 1 base and the J gene lost 12 bases, with 7 bases spanning the gap. Germline V CDR1 and CDR2: GTSNPN, SVGIG (reference sequence). CDR3 size: 11 residues. The CDR3 loop reads CAWSAQLPLHF. CDR3 bases: TGTGCCTGGAGTGCACAGCTACCCCTCCACTTT.